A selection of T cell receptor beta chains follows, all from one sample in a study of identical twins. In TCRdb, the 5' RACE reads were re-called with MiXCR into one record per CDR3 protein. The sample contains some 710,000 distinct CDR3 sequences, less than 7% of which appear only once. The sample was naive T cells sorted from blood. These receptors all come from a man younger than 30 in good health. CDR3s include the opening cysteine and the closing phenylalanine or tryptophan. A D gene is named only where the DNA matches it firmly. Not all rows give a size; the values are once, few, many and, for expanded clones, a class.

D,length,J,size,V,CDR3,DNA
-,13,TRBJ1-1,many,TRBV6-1,CASSDTGRTEAFF,TGTGCCAGCAGTGACACAGGTCGGACTGAAGCTTTCTTT
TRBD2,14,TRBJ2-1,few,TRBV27,CASRGLAGGDEQFF,TGTGCCAGCAGGGGACTAGCGGGGGGGGATGAGCAGTTCTTC
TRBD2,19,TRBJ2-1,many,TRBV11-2,CASSSPRTSGRSSYNEQFF,TGTGCCAGCAGCTCCCCACGGACTAGCGGGAGGAGCTCCTACAATGAGCAGTTCTTC
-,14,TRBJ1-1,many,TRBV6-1,CASRGGSWNTEAFF,TGTGCCAGCAGGGGGGGGTCTTGGAACACTGAAGCTTTCTTT
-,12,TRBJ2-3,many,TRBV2,CASSEGVYTQYF,TGTGCCAGCAGTGAGGGGGTTTATACGCAGTATTTT
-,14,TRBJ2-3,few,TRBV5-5,CASSFGPSSDTQYF,TGTGCCAGCAGCTTCGGACCGAGCTCAGATACGCAGTATTTT
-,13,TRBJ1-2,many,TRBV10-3,CAILSTGDDGYTF,TGTGCCATCCTAAGCACAGGTGACGATGGCTACACCTTC
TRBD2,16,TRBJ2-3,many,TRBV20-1,CSARDRRLAGADTQYF,TGCAGTGCTAGAGATCGGAGACTAGCGGGAGCAGATACGCAGTATTTT
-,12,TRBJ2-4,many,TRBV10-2,CASIGGKNIQYF,TGCGCCAGCATAGGGGGGAAAAACATTCAGTACTTC
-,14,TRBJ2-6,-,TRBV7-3,CASSSGMGANVLTF,TGTGCCAGCAGCTCCGGCATGGGGGCCAACGTCCTGACTTTC
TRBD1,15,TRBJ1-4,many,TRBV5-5,CASSSTGQGVVELFF,TGTGCCAGCAGCTCAACGGGACAGGGAGTGGTGGAACTGTTTTTT
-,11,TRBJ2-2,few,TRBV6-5,CASRDAGELFF,TGTGCCAGCAGAGACGCCGGGGAGCTGTTTTTT
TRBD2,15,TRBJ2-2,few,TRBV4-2,CASSHGTSGVGELFF,TGTGCCAGCAGCCACGGGACTAGCGGAGTCGGGGAGCTGTTTTTT
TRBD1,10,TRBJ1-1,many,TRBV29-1,CSVGTGEAFF,TGCAGCGTAGGGACAGGTGAAGCTTTCTTT
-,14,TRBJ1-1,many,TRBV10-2,CASSRVRVGTEAFF,TGCGCCAGCAGTAGGGTAAGGGTGGGGACTGAAGCTTTCTTT
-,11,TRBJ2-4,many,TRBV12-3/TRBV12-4,CASSSTGSQYF,TGTGCCAGCAGTAGCACAGGGTCCCAGTACTTC
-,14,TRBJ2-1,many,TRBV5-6,CASSFIRGVDEQFF,TGTGCCAGCAGCTTTATTCGGGGTGTTGATGAGCAGTTCTTC
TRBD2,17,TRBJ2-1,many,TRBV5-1,CASSIGLAGEISYEQFF,TGCGCCAGCAGCATTGGACTAGCGGGAGAGATATCCTATGAGCAGTTCTTC
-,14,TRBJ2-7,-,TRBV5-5,CASSLSSASYEQYF,TGTGCCAGCAGCTTGTCTTCGGCTTCCTACGAGCAGTACTTC
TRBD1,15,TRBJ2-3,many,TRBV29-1,CSVEGGQGRADTQYF,TGCAGCGTTGAAGGAGGACAGGGTCGGGCAGATACGCAGTATTTT
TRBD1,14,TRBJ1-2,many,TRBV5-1,CASSSGQGSDGYTF,TGCGCCAGCAGCTCGGGACAGGGCAGTGACGGCTACACCTTC
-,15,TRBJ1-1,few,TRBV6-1,CASSGTQGTNTEAFF,TGTGCCAGCAGTGGGACCCAGGGGACGAACACTGAAGCTTTCTTT
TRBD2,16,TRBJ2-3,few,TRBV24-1,CATSDPSGRAIDTQYF,TGTGCCACCAGTGATCCGAGCGGGAGGGCGATAGATACGCAGTATTTT